The rows below give T cell receptor beta chains drawn from one sample of a study of T cells expressing NK-cell markers. TCRdb re-called the 5' RACE reads; one entry per CDR3 protein, DNA not given. This listing includes about half a million distinct CDR3 sequences. Sequencing was done on a sample of blood T cells: a sorted CD56 or NKG2C T cell subset, CD4+ or CD8+ T cells, or bulk PBMC T cells (not recorded which). These receptors all stem from a woman aged 50 to 65 in good health. Each CDR3 is given with its conserved first and last residue. Part of the rows lack a size; the others show once, few, many or a class for expanded clones.

>.|TRBV6-6|TRBJ2-5
CASRRQGGKVTQYF
>.|TRBV12-3/TRBV12-4|TRBJ2-7
CASGGEGPYEQYF
>.|TRBV20-1|TRBJ2-5
CSARGWGTMQETQYF
>.|TRBV4-2|TRBJ2-6
CASSQERGAGRGSGANVLTF
>medium-sized|TRBV5-1|TRBJ1-1
CASSLNGRTEAFF
>.|TRBV6-2/TRBV6-3|TRBJ2-3
CASSGALPFTDTQYF
>.|TRBV27|TRBJ2-3
CASSTHRADTQYF
>.|TRBV5-1|TRBJ1-2
CASREGTAEGYTF
>.|TRBV20-1|TRBJ1-4
CSAREGGNRYEKLFF
>.|TRBV29-1|TRBJ1-1
CSVLNPGGGNTEAFF
>.|TRBV6-1|TRBJ2-7
CASKGGRLPSSYEQYF
>.|TRBV4-1|TRBJ2-1
CASSQLGGPLGSNEQFF
>.|TRBV30|TRBJ2-5
CACTYEGATQYF
>.|TRBV27|TRBJ2-7
CASSLTSGRNGEQYF
>.|TRBV11-2|TRBJ2-1
CASSGQTSKVYNEQFF
>.|TRBV5-4|TRBJ2-1
CASSSTGPNYNEQFF
>.|TRBV4-2|TRBJ2-5
CASSQVGGRRGETQYF
>.|TRBV7-8|TRBJ2-1
CASRSGLASYNEQFF
>.|TRBV24-1|TRBJ2-2
CATRTGTTTGELFF
>.|TRBV24-1|TRBJ1-5
CATSEGSAGRNQPQHF